This T cell receptor (beta chain) stems from a study of T cells in Graves' hyperthyroidism and ophthalmopathy. Study overall: Before treatment of any kind, peripheral blood was taken at initial diagnosis.

Authors of the study amplified TCR beta CDR3 regions from RNA transcripts. The primer set for the first-round RT-PCR of the TCR CDR3 was HTBI. In TCRdb, the multiplex PCR reads were re-called with MiXCR into one record per CDR3 protein. Found here are 300,000 to 450,000 distinct CDR3 sequences, around 25% of them singletons; the top ten hold around 79%. Cells are PBMCs isolated from more than 8.5 ml of fresh blood. Study-wide results and limits: A model of 13 V-J pairs discriminated ophthalmopathy from stable hyperthyroidism. Researchers found most expanded thyroid clonotypes above 0.001 in blood as well.

The CDR3 is 17 residues long. V was clipped by 4 bases and J by 1 base; unmatched bases: 6. The germline V gene has CDR1 SGHVS and CDR2 FQNEAQ. Remarks on this clonotype: The antigen is undetermined.

The V and J genes are TRBV7-8 and TRBJ2-7; 14 positions agree with TRBD2. The specimen was blood. The sequence was obtained from a man aged 45 to 65 with Graves' hyperthyroidism. The DNA for the CDR3 is TGTGCCAGCAGCTACGGGACTAGCGGGAGCCCGTCCTACGAGCAGTACTTC. It translates to CASSYGTSGSPSYEQYF.